The clone carrying this TCR beta chain turned up a few times. Its antigen is unknown. Per germline, CDR1 MNHEY and CDR2 SVGAGI. The trim removed 5 bases at V and 7 bases at J, leaving 5 bases unmatched. There are 14 residues in the CDR3. Normal lung was taken at the farthest possible site, at least 3 cm from tumour. These data originate in a study of immune cell composition in non-small cell lung cancer. Background on the study: Tumours were mainly lung adenocarcinoma or squamous cell carcinoma. General study results and limits: Tumour TCR-beta clonality showed no significant link to smoking pack-years. Roughly 80% of squamous and around a third of adenocarcinoma cases had tumour-associated clones >0.5%.

Clones were read by immunoSEQ multiplex PCR, and TCRdb kept only the in-frame ones, dropping some. The table lists thousands of clones, roughly 81% of them singletons. The TCR originated in a human donor with non-small cell lung cancer. Sample: non-adjacent lung tissue. The V and J genes are TRBV6-5 and TRBJ2-5, with 12 bases fitting TRBD2. This chain's CDR3 is CASSVTSGRGTQYF. In DNA, the CDR3 is TGTGCCAGCAGTGTGACTAGCGGGAGAGGGACCCAGTACTTC.